Detailed here is one T cell receptor beta chain. V was cut by 2 bases and J by 5 bases, with 20 bases left in between. Germline CDR1 and CDR2: SGHRS and YFSETQ. This CDR3 region has 17 residues. The entry originates in a study of blood T cell repertoires in COVID-19. Overall study: Sites in the United States, Italy and Spain provided acute and convalescent COVID-19 samples. PBMCs, B-cell-depleted T cells, or T cells provided the cDNA or gDNA that made up the material.

Per the study methods: Cell counts per sample came from amplifying reference gene primers. The assay was immunoSEQ multiplex PCR, and TCRdb's table has in-frame clones only and misses some. V and J calls and clone size are copied from that table; D and trimming were computed from the DNA. Found here are 90,000 or so clones, 91% of them singletons; the top ten hold 1.8%. The sample taken for sequencing was peripheral blood. The clonotype originates from a human donor with active COVID-19. The donor label of this sample is uncertain. The rearrangement uses TRBV5-1 and TRBJ1-3; D might be TRBD1 (5 bases). The CDR3 spells CASSLPEAGRRRNTIYF. In nucleotides, the CDR3 is TGCGCCAGCAGCTTACCAGAGGCGGGACGTCGGAGAAACACCATATATTTT.